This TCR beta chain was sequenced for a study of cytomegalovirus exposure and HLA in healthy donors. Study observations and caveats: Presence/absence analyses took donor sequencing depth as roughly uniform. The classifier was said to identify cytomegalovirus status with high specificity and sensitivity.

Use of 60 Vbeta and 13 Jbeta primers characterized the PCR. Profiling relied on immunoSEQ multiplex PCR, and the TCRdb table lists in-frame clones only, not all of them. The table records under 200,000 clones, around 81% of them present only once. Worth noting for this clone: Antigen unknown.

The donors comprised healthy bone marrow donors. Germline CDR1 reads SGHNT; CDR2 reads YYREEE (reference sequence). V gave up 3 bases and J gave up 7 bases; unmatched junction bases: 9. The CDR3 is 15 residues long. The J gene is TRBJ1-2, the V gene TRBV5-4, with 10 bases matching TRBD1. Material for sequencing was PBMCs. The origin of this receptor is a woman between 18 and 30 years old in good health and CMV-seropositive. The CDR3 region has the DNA TGTGCCAGCAGCTCCCCGACAGGGGGCGTAGGTGGCTACACCTTC. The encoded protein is CASSSPTGGVGGYTF.